These 3 T cell receptor beta chains share one sample of origin, sequenced in a study of CD8+CD57+ T cells in acquired aplastic anemia. TCR beta VDJ and CDR3 were profiled, and genomic DNA was the template. TCRdb independently ran MiXCR on the reads; one entry per CDR3 protein. The repertoire includes about 180,000 distinct CDR3 sequences, 46% of them detected once, and under 3% sits in the top ten. Input material: sorted CD4+, CD8+, or CD8+CD57+ T cells (not recorded which) from PBMCs. Receptors were obtained from a human donor in good health.

This clonotype was recorded many times. V is TRBV29-1 and J is TRBJ2-6; no reliable D call. The ends were cut back, 4 bases at V and 2 bases at J, with 6 bases in the middle. Germline V gene lookup returns CDR1 SQVTM and CDR2 ANQGSEA. The CDR3 contains 13 residues. The CDR3, as DNA: TGCAGCGTTGTAGGGACTGGGGCCAACGTCCTGACTTTC. Encoded protein: CSVVGTGANVLTF.

The chain recombines TRBV20-1 with TRBJ2-1, with 7 bases lining up with TRBD2. Germline V gene lookup returns CDR1 DFQATT and CDR2 SNEGSKA (reference sequence). J lost 7 bases, V lost 3 bases, and 9 bases had no gene match. CDR3 length equals 14 residues. The CDR3 loop is CSASSGGEGNEQFF. DNA for the CDR3: TGCAGTGCTAGCTCGGGAGGTGAAGGGAATGAGCAGTTCTTC.

This rearrangement joins TRBV6-1 to TRBJ1-2, with 9 bases lining up with TRBD1. With V trimmed by 5 bases and J by 2 bases, 6 bases remained unmatched. Germline loops: CDR1 MNHNS, CDR2 SASEGT. The CDR3 extends over 15 amino acids. In nucleotides, the CDR3 is TGTGCCAGCAGTAGTCCCGGGACAGGGAACTATGGCTACACCTTC. Translated: CASSSPGTGNYGYTF.